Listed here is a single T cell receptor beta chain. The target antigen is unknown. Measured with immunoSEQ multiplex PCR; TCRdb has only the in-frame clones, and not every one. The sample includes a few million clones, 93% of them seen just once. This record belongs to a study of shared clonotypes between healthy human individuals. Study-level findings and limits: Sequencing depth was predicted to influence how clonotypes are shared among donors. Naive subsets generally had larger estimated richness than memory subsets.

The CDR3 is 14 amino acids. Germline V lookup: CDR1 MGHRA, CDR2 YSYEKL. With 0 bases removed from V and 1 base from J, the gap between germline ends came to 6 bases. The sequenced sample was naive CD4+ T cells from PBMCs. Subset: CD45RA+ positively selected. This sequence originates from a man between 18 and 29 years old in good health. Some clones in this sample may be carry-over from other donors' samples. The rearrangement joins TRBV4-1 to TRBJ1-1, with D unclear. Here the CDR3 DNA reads TGCGCCAGCAGCCAAGATAGGCGGAACACTGAAGCTTTCTTT. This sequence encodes CASSQDRRNTEAFF.